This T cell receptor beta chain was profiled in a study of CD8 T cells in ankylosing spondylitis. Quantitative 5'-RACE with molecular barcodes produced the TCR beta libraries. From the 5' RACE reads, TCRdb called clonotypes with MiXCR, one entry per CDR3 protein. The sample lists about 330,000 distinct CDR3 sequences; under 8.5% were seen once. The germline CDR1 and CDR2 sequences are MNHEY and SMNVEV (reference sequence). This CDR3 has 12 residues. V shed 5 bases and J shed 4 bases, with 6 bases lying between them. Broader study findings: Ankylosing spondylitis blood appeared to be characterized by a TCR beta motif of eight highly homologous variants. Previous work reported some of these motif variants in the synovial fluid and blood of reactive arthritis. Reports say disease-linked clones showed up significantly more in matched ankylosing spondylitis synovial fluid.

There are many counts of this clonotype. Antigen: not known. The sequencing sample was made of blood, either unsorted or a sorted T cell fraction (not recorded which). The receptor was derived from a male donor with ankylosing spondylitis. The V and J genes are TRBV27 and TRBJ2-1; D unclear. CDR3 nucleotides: TGTGCCAGCAGTGCAACTTACAATGAGCAGTTCTTC. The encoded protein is CASSATYNEQFF.